These 19 T cell receptor beta chains share one sample of origin, sequenced in a study of regulatory T cells in long-lasting Graves disease. According to the study, TCR beta libraries were built with iRepertoire HTBI primers and CDR3-region Arm-PCR. TCRdb independently ran MiXCR on the multiplex PCR reads; one entry per CDR3 protein. The table shows 400,000 to 500,000 distinct CDR3 sequences, with about 16% occurring only once. As for time point: newly diagnosed GD, antithyroid drugs for less than 3 months. The authors made the TCR library using RNA they extracted from PBMCs. These same records also appear under a second study, on T cells in Graves' hyperthyroidism and ophthalmopathy.

Sequenced here: peripheral blood mononuclear cells (PBMCs), sampled at new diagnosis, from a patient treated with antithyroid drugs. Receptors originate from a young woman with Graves disease.

The chain carries TRBV3-1 and TRBJ1-4, with 7 bases matching TRBD1. The CDR3 is 15 residues long. Unmatched junction bases numbered 5, after V lost 4 bases and J lost 3 bases. Germline-derived CDR1 and CDR2 are LGHDT and YNNKEL (reference sequence). CDR3 in amino acids: CASSLATGSNEKLFF. In DNA, the CDR3 is TGTGCCAGCAGCCTAGCGACAGGGTCTAATGAAAAACTGTTTTTT.

This clonotype has at least ten counts. CDR3 loop: CASSLERERTDTQYF. The CDR3 coding sequence is TGTGCCAGCAGCTTAGAGCGGGAGCGGACAGATACGCAGTATTTT. V is TRBV11-2 and J is TRBJ2-3; 7 bases agree with TRBD2. Per the germline V gene, CDR1 is SGHAT and CDR2 is FQNNGV. This CDR3 spans 15 amino acids. V gave up 0 bases and J gave up 3 bases; unmatched junction bases: 3.

This clonotype was observed many times. This chain uses TRBV12-3 or TRBV12-4 with TRBJ2-7; D possibly corresponds to TRBD2 (6 bases). V was cut by 5 bases and J by 2 bases, with 13 bases left in between. The CDR3 extends over 14 amino acids. Here the CDR3 reads CASSPSWRAYEQYF. The CDR3 nucleotides read TGTGCCAGCAGTCCCTCCTGGAGGGCCTACGAGCAGTACTTC.

The DNA for the CDR3 is TGCGCCAGCAGCCCGACAGCGGGAGGGCCTTACGAGCAGTACTTC. Encoded protein: CASSPTAGGPYEQYF. The rearrangement links TRBV4-3 to TRBJ2-7; the match to TRBD2 covers 10 bases. The CDR3 consists of 15 residues. Germline V lookup: CDR1 LGHNA, CDR2 YSLEER. V gave up 4 bases and J gave up 4 bases; unmatched junction bases: 7.

This clonotype was seen a handful of times. The genes are TRBV6-2 or TRBV6-3 and TRBJ2-2; 10 positions agree with TRBD2. From germline, CDR1 is MNHEY and CDR2 SVGEGT. Unmatched junction bases numbered 10, after V lost 5 bases and J lost 4 bases. The CDR3 has 17 amino acids. CDR3 residues: CASSGTLTSGRTGELFF. CDR3 in DNA: TGTGCCAGCAGTGGGACCTTGACTAGCGGGCGCACCGGGGAGCTGTTTTTT.

This clonotype was seen many times. V and J are TRBV20-1 and TRBJ1-4, with a possible D match to TRBD1 (5 bases). V was trimmed by 1 base and J by 7 bases, leaving 16 bases between them. Germline values: CDR1 DFQATT, CDR2 SNEGSKA (reference sequence). The CDR3 sequence is 15 residues long. The CDR3 loop reads CSARGFIGRGEKLFF. The CDR3 DNA reads TGCAGTGCTAGAGGATTCATAGGGAGGGGTGAAAAACTGTTTTTT.

This clonotype was observed many times. The genes are TRBV20-1 and TRBJ2-7, with 12 nucleotides matching TRBD2. The CDR3 has 12 amino acids. Germline CDR1 and CDR2: DFQATT and SNEGSKA (reference sequence). Trimming removed 3 bases from V and 7 bases from J; junction bases left unmatched: 1. CDR3 region: CSASTSGREQYF. In nucleotides, the CDR3 is TGCAGTGCTAGCACTAGCGGGAGGGAGCAGTACTTC.

This clonotype was detected only a few times. V and J are TRBV25-1 and TRBJ2-7; TRBD1 is a possible D gene (5 bases). The CDR3 has 11 amino acids. Germline CDR1 and CDR2: MGHDK and SYGVNS. The V and J ends lost 7 bases and 3 bases respectively, with 7 bases between them. CDR3 DNA sequence: TGTGCCAGCAAGGGGCGCTACGAGCAGTACTTC. Translating gives CASKGRYEQYF.

Of note for this clonotype: A single base separates this from a much larger clone, so it may be a read error. The gene calls are TRBV28 and TRBJ2-5; 11 bases are a match to TRBD1. Germline CDR1 and CDR2: MDHEN and SYDVKM. The CDR3 has 15 residues. With 6 bases clipped from V and 11 bases from J, the junction kept 14 bases outside the gene matches. The CDR3 loop reads CASRGQGDPENEQYF. CDR3 in DNA: TGTGCCAGCAGGGGACAGGGGGATCCTGAGAATGAGCAGTACTTC.

This clonotype was seen a few times. The chain has TRBV7-2 and TRBJ2-7; D perhaps matches TRBD2 (6 bases). Germline CDR1 reads SGHTA; CDR2 reads FQGNSA. V lost 1 base, J lost 6 bases, and 13 bases lay in between. The CDR3 consists of 14 residues. DNA of the CDR3: TGTGCCAGCAGCTTAGGTGGACTAACCTCCGAGCAGTACTTC. Amino acids: CASSLGGLTSEQYF. Combining the CDR3 with reference TRBV7-2 and TRBJ2-7 gives the whole variable domain GAGVSQSPSNKVTEKGKDVELRCDPISGHTALYWYRQSLGQGLEFLIYFQGNSAPDKSGLPSDRFSAERTGGSVSTLTIQRTQQEDSAVYLCASSLGGLTSEQYFGPGTRLTVT.

This clonotype was detected many times. The rearrangement joins TRBV7-8 to TRBJ2-3; perhaps TRBD2 as D (5 bases). CDR1 is SGHVS, CDR2 FQNEAQ, per germline. V was pared by 6 bases and J by 1 base, with 17 bases between. The CDR3 is made up of 16 amino acids. The DNA for the CDR3 is TGTGCCAGCAGTCTCGGCAACCGGGGAGGCACAGATACGCAGTATTTT. Protein sequence: CASSLGNRGGTDTQYF.

This clonotype was recorded many times. CDR3 sequence (DNA): TGTGCCAGCAGCTTGTCGAAAGGCGCGAGCAATCAGCCCCAGCATTTT. It yields the protein CASSLSKGASNQPQHF. This chain connects TRBV7-8 to TRBJ1-5; no reliable D call. Trimming removed 3 bases from V and 1 base from J, with 13 bases in between. CDR3 length equals 16 residues. Germline loops: CDR1 SGHVS, CDR2 FQNEAQ.

Only a few counts were recorded for this clonotype. The chain joins TRBV4-2 to TRBJ2-7, with 8 bases matching TRBD2. Trimming cost V 3 bases and J 2 bases; bases outside gene matches: 3. The CDR3 spans 14 residues. Germline lookup yields CDR1 LGHNA and CDR2 YNFKEQ. The CDR3 DNA sequence: TGTGCCAGCAGCCAGGGACTAGGGACCTACGAGCAGTACTTC. Its translation is CASSQGLGTYEQYF.

The sample holds many counts of this clonotype. This chain links TRBV12-3 or TRBV12-4 with TRBJ1-1; D perhaps matches TRBD1 (6 bases). V lost 8 bases and J lost 8, with 18 bases in between. CDR3 length: 13 residues. The CDR3 protein is CASCVGARAEAFF. In nucleotides, the CDR3 is TGTGCCAGCTGCGTGGGGGCGAGGGCAGAAGCTTTCTTT.

The table lists this clonotype with many counts. The rearrangement uses TRBV6-2 or TRBV6-3 and TRBJ2-1, with 14 nucleotides matching TRBD2. V gave up 8 bases and J gave up 10 bases; unmatched junction bases: 7. The CDR3 has 14 amino acids. Germline assignment: CDR1 MNHEY and CDR2 SVGEGT. In DNA, the CDR3 is TGTGCCAGCCTCGGACTAGCGGGAGGACGGGAGCAGTTCTTC. Protein: CASLGLAGGREQFF.

This clonotype appeared many times. This chain connects TRBV2 to TRBJ2-7, with D perhaps matching TRBD1 (6 bases). The CDR3 sequence is 15 residues long. The germline CDR1 and CDR2 sequences are SNHLY and FYNNEI. V was pared by 6 bases and J by 2 bases, with 17 bases between. The CDR3: CASRQGVGLPYEQYF. For the CDR3, the DNA is TGTGCCAGCAGACAGGGCGTGGGGCTCCCCTACGAGCAGTACTTC.

This clonotype has a count of ten or more. The chain is built from TRBV2 and TRBJ1-4; maybe TRBD1 (5 bases). This CDR3 has 13 amino acids. Germline CDR1 and CDR2: SNHLY and FYNNEI. V was cut by 5 bases and J by 7 bases, with 11 bases left in between. The CDR3 here is CASSPVGAEKLFF. CDR3 sequence (DNA): TGTGCCAGCAGTCCGGTCGGGGCTGAAAAACTGTTTTTT.

In this sample, this clonotype turned up many times. This chain joins TRBV20-1 and TRBJ2-2; D unclear. Germline V gives CDR1 DFQATT, CDR2 SNEGSKA (reference sequence). The V gene lost 5 bases and the J gene lost 3 bases, with 7 bases spanning the gap. CDR3 size: 12 residues. CDR3 in amino acids: CSAAGDTGELFF. CDR3 sequence (DNA): TGCAGTGCTGCCGGAGACACCGGGGAGCTGTTTTTT.

In this sample, this clonotype turned up a few times. The rearrangement uses TRBV15 and TRBJ1-2, with D maybe TRBD1 (5 bases). The germline CDR1 and CDR2 sequences are LNHNV and YYDKDF (reference sequence). The germline V and J ends were trimmed by 1 base and 4 bases, with 13 bases remaining between them. This CDR3 has 15 amino acids. For the CDR3, the DNA is TGTGCCACCAGCAGAGCAGGTTCAGGGTCCTATGGCTACACCTTC. This gives the protein CATSRAGSGSYGYTF. The full variable domain, with the rest looked up from reference TRBV15 and TRBJ1-2, is DAMVIQNPRYQVTQFGKPVTLSCSQTLNHNVMYWYQQKSSQAPKLLFHYYDKDFNNEADTPDNFQSRRPNTSFCFLDIRSPGLGDTAMYLCATSRAGSGSYGYTFGSGTRLTVV.